Listed below are T cell receptor beta chains from one sample, sequenced in a study of T-cell memory formation after mild COVID-19. MiXCR, applied by TCRdb to the 5' RACE reads, yields one record per CDR3 protein. The table lists roughly 180,000 distinct CDR3 sequences, roughly 10% of them singletons. The sequencing input was PBMCs or a T cell subset sorted from them (not recorded which). The source of these receptors is a man aged 18 to 29 who had mild COVID-19 (a few samples of this study predate the infection). Cell type and time point are not known. Each CDR3 is given with its conserved first and last residue. A D gene is named only where the DNA matches it firmly. The size of a clone is reported for some rows only, either as once, few or many, or as a class for expanded clones.

clone_size,d_call,v_call,cdr3_aa
many,-,TRBV10-3,CAIRRGLQETQYF
few,-,TRBV5-1,CASSLERNEQYF
few,-,TRBV14,CASSPYRRAFF
-,TRBD1,TRBV5-4,CASSLIQGANTGELFF
-,-,TRBV29-1,CSVRSGEGGYTF
-,-,TRBV7-2,CASSASNQDTQYF
many,TRBD2,TRBV20-1,CSAPPSSGGGDTQYF
-,-,TRBV27,CASSSSTWATEAFF
-,TRBD1,TRBV7-9,CASRDRDRDVPEAFF
-,-,TRBV5-5,CASSLDTGRTYQPQHF
few,-,TRBV7-3,CASSLTGMGRTLGTQYF
few,-,TRBV7-9,CASSLGYNSGNTIYF
-,TRBD1,TRBV29-1,CSVEDLVWTGWEFRAFF
-,TRBD1,TRBV6-2/TRBV6-3,CASSYSGQGADIQYF
-,-,TRBV19,CASSMPTQSYEQYF
-,TRBD1,TRBV5-1,CASSSDRVNTEAFF
few,TRBD1,TRBV6-5,CASSWDRGNYEQYF
many,-,TRBV7-3,CASSSGLGHEQFF
-,TRBD1,TRBV7-9,CASTRQGNTGELFF
many,-,TRBV6-1,CASSLWGYEQYF
many,-,TRBV5-1,CASSLAGIEQFF
few,-,TRBV3-1,CASSLNSNSPLHF
-,-,TRBV5-1,CASSLEGLNIQYF
few,TRBD1,TRBV29-1,CSVKTGSNEQFF
-,-,TRBV24-1,CATSEASGRRGDTQYF
few,-,TRBV20-1,CSAPRGKLFF
many,-,TRBV4-2,CASSQANYGYTF
many,-,TRBV6-5,CASRARVLNTEAFF
-,-,TRBV10-2,CASQDGFTYGYTF
few,-,TRBV7-2,CASSPRRPTSSYEQYF
few,-,TRBV7-7,CASSPSGTGVAQYF
-,TRBD1,TRBV5-1,CASNPTGTGIETQYF